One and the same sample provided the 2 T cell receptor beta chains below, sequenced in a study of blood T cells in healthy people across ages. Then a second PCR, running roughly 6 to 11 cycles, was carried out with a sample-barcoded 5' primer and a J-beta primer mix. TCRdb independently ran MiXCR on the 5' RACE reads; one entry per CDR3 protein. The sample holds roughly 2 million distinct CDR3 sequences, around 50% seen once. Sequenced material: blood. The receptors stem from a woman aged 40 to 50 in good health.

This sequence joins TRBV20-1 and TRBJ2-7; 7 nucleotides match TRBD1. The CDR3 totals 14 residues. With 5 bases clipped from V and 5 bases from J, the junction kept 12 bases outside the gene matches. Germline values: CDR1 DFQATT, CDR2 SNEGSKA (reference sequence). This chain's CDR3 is CSADALGQANEQYF. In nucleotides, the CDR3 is TGCAGTGCTGATGCCCTCGGACAGGCCAACGAGCAGTACTTC.

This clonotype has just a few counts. CDR3 DNA sequence: TGTGCCAGCAGTTACTCAGGACAGGGAACCGGTGAGCAGTTCTTC. Its translation is CASSYSGQGTGEQFF. The chain is built from TRBV6-5 and TRBJ2-1, with 8 bases lining up with TRBD1. Per the germline V gene, CDR1 is MNHEY and CDR2 is SVGAGI. This CDR3 has 15 residues. The V segment lost 0 bases and the J segment 9 bases; nucleotides outside the gene matches: 7.